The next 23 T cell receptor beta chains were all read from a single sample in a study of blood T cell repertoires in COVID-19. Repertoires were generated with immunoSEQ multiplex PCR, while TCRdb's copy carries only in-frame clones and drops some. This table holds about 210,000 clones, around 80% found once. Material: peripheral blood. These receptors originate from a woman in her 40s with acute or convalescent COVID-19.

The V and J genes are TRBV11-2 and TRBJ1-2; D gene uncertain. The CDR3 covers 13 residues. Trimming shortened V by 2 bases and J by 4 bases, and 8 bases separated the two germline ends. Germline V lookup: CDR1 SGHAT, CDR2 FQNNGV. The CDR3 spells CASSLSAVYGYTF. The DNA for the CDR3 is TGTGCCAGCAGCTTATCGGCGGTCTATGGCTACACCTTC.

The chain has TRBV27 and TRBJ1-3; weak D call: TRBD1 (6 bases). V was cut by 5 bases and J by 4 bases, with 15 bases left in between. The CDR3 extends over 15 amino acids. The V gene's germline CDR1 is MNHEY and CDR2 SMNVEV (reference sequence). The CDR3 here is CASSPTLRGGNTIYF. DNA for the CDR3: TGTGCCAGCAGTCCGACCCTTAGGGGGGGAAACACCATATATTTT.

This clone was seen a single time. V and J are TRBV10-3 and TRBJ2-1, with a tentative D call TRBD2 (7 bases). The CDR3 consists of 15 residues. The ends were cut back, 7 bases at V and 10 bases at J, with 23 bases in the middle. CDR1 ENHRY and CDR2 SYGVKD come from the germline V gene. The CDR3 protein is CAIMPRGALASEQFF. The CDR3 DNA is TGTGCCATCATGCCCCGGGGGGCGCTTGCATCCGAGCAGTTCTTC.

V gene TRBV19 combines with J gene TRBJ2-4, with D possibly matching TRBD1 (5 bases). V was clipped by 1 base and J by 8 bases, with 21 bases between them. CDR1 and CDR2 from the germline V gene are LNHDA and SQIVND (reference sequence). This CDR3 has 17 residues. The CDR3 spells CASSIAWARRPRDIQYF. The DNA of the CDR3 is TGTGCCAGTAGTATAGCTTGGGCCCGTAGGCCCAGGGACATTCAGTACTTC.

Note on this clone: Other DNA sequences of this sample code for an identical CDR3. The CDR3 loop is CASSYNSYNEQFF. CDR3 in DNA: TGTGCCAGCAGTTATAATTCCTACAATGAGCAGTTCTTC. J is TRBJ2-1 and V is TRBV6-5; D call uncertain. This CDR3 contains 13 residues. Trimming stripped 3 bases from V and 1 base from J, with 4 bases between. Germline V lookup: CDR1 MNHEY, CDR2 SVGAGI.

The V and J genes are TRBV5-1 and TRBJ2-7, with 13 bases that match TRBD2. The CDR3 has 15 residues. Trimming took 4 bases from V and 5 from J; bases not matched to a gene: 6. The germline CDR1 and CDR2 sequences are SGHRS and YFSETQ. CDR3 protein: CASSAGTSGNDEQYF. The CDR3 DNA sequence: TGCGCCAGCAGCGCCGGGACTAGCGGGAACGACGAGCAGTACTTC.

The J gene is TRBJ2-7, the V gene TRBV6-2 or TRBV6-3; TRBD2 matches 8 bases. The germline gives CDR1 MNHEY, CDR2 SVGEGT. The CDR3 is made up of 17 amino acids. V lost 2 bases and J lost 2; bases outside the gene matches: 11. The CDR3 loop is CASSYPLHRGGTYEQYF. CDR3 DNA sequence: TGTGCCAGCAGTTACCCCCTGCATCGGGGGGGGACCTACGAGCAGTACTTC.

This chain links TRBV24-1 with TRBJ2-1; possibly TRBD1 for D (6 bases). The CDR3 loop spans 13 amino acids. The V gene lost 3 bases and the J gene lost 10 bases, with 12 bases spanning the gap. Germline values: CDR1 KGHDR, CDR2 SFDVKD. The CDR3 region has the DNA TGTGCCACCAGTGATACCCCAGGGACAGAGCAGTTCTTC. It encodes CATSDTPGTEQFF.

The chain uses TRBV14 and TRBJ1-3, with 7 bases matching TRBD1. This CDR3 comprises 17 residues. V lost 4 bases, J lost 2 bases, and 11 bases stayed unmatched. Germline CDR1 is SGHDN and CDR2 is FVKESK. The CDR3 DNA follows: TGTGCCAGCAGCCCCCCCCGGTCAGGGGGAGCTGGAAACACCATATATTTT. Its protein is CASSPPRSGGAGNTIYF.

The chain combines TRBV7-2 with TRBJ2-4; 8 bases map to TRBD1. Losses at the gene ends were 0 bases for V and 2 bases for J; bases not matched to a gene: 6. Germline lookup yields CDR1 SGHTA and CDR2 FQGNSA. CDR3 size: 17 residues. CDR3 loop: CASSLAQGAGTKNIQYF. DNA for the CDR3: TGTGCCAGCAGCTTAGCGCAGGGGGCGGGGACCAAAAACATTCAGTACTTC.

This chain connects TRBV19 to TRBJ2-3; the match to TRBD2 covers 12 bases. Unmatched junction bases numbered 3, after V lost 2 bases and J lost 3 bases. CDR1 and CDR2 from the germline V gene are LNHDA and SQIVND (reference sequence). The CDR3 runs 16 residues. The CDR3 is CASSILAGGLTDTQYF. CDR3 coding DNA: TGTGCCAGTAGTATACTAGCGGGAGGGCTAACAGATACGCAGTATTTT.

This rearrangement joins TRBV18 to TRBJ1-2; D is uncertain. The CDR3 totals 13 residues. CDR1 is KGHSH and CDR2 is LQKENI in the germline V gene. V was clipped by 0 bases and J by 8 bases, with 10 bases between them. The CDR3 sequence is CASSPPSGYGYTF. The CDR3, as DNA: TGTGCCAGCTCACCACCCTCCGGGTACGGCTACACCTTC.

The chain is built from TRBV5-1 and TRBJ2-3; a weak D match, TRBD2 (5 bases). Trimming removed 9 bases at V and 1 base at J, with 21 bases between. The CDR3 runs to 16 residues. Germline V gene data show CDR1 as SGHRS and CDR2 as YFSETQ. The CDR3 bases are TGCGCCACCACCTCCGGACTCAAATGGGGCACAGATACGCAGTATTTT. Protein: CATTSGLKWGTDTQYF. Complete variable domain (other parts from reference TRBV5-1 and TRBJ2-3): KAGVTQTPRYLIKTRGQQVTLSCSPISGHRSVSWYQQTPGQGLQFLFEYFSETQRNKGNFPGRFSGRQFSNSRSEMNVSTLELGDSALYLCATTSGLKWGTDTQYFGPGTRLTVL.

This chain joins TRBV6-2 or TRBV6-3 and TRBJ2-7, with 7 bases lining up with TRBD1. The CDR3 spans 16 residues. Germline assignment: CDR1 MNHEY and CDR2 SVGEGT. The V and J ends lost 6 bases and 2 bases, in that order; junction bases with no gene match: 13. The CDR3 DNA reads TGTGCCAGCAGCTCACCCGGACAGGTTATAGCCTACGAGCAGTACTTC. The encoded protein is CASSSPGQVIAYEQYF.

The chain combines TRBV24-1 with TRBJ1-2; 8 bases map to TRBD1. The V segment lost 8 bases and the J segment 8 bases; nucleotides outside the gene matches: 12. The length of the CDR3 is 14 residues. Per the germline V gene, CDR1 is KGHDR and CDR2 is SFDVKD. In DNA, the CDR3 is TGTGCCACCAACTCCCACCGGGACAGGTTGGGCTACACCTTC. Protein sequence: CATNSHRDRLGYTF.

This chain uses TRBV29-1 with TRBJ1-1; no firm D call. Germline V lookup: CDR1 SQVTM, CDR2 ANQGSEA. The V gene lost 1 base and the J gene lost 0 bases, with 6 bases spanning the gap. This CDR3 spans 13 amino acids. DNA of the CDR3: TGCAGCGTTGAAGGACAACTGAACACTGAAGCTTTCTTT. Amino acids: CSVEGQLNTEAFF.

CDR3 sequence: CASSSTSGRGYNEQFF. CDR3 bases: TGTGCCAGCAGCAGTACTAGCGGGAGGGGGTACAATGAGCAGTTCTTC. The rearrangement uses TRBV3-1 (or the pseudogene TRBV3-2) and TRBJ2-1, with 13 positions matching TRBD2. The CDR3 runs to 16 residues. Germline V lookup: CDR1 LGHDT, CDR2 YNNKEL (reference sequence). Germline trimming cut 5 bases from V and 4 bases from J; bases unmatched to any gene: 5.

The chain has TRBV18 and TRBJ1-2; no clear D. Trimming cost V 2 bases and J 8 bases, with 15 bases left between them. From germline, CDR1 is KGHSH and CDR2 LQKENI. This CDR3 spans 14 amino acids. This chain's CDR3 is CASSPAGNFNGYTF. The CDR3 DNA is TGTGCCAGCTCACCAGCAGGCAACTTTAACGGCTACACCTTC.

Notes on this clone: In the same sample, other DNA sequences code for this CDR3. Here the CDR3 DNA reads TGCGCCAGCAGCTTGGTCCAAGGGGCCGGGGAGCTGTTTTTT. Translating it yields CASSLVQGAGELFF. The rearrangement links TRBV5-1 to TRBJ2-2; D is possibly TRBD1 (5 bases). This CDR3 spans 14 amino acids. CDR1 and CDR2 from the germline V gene are SGHRS and YFSETQ. Trimming pared 0 bases from V and 6 bases from J, leaving 9 bases between. The full variable domain, completed using reference TRBV5-1 and TRBJ2-2, is KAGVTQTPRYLIKTRGQQVTLSCSPISGHRSVSWYQQTPGQGLQFLFEYFSETQRNKGNFPGRFSGRQFSNSRSEMNVSTLELGDSALYLCASSLVQGAGELFFGEGSRLTVL.

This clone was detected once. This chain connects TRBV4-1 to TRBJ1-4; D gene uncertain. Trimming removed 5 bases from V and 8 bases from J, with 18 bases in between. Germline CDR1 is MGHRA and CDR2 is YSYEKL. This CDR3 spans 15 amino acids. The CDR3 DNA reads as TGCGCCAGCAGCGCTCCGACCCATGGGGAGGAAAAACTGTTTTTT. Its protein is CASSAPTHGEEKLFF.

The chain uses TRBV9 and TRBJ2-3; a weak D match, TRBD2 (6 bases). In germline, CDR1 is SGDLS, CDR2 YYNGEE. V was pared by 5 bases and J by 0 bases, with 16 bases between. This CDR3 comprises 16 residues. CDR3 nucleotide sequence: TGTGCCAGCAGTCCCGGGACTGGTTTTAGCACAGATACGCAGTATTTT. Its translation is CASSPGTGFSTDTQYF.

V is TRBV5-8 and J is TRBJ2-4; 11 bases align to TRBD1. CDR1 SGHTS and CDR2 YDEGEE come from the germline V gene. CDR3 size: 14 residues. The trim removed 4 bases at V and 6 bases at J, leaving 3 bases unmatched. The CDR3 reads CASSEDRGLNIQYF. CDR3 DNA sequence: TGTGCCAGCAGCGAGGACAGGGGGCTAAACATTCAGTACTTC.

The CDR3 DNA follows: TGTGCCAGCAGTAGGGAGGAGGACTACAATGAGCAGTTCTTC. This translates into CASSREEDYNEQFF. The chain carries TRBV2 and TRBJ2-1, with D perhaps TRBD2 (6 bases). With 5 bases removed from V and 3 bases from J, the gap between germline ends came to 11 bases. Germline V gene data show CDR1 as SNHLY and CDR2 as FYNNEI. This CDR3 region has 14 residues.